In this sample, the clone carrying this TCR beta chain turned up many times. Its antigen remains unidentified. The sample originates from a study of response to subunit inactivated influenza vaccine. One entry per CDR3 protein results from TCRdb running MiXCR on the RT-PCR reads. Here the sample spans a few hundred thousand distinct CDR3 sequences, 13% to 15% being singletons. The length of the CDR3 is 13 residues. The ends lost 7 bases at V and 6 bases at J; junction bases unmatched: 6. Germline lookup yields CDR1 SGHTA and CDR2 FQGNSA. Study-level points and caveats: The study's authors posited that every seasonal influenza vaccination enlists few new T cells.

The V gene is TRBV7-2, the J gene TRBJ2-1; 7 bases agree with TRBD2. This TCR was recovered from a man aged 50 to 59 who received an inactivated influenza vaccine. The sample consisted of PBMCs from blood, taken approximately 13 days after vaccination. In DNA form, the CDR3 reads TGTGCCAGCAATTGGGGAGGGGCCAATGAGCAGTTCTTC. Its translation: CASNWGGANEQFF.